This TCR beta chain was sequenced in a study of Ad26.COV2.S vaccination and SARS-CoV-2 variants. Libraries were prepared by immunoSEQ multiplex PCR; TCRdb keeps only in-frame clonotypes and omits some of them. The table shows hundreds of thousands of clones, with approximately 92% occurring only once. Germline V gene lookup returns CDR1 MRHNA and CDR2 SNTAGT. The CDR3 has 14 amino acids. J lost 7 bases, V lost 3 bases, and 5 bases had no gene match. Treatment here: roughly 20 received Ad26.COV2.S at low or high dose, single or two shots; 5 received placebo; per-sample allocation not given. Samples came from day 63 after the first vaccine or placebo injection. Details on this clone: The antigen remains unidentified.

Whole-study results and caveats: Total responses of T cells may have been underestimated by the analyses of TCR breadth and depth. Post-vaccination breadth of spike-specific CD8+ and CD4+ T cell responses was reportedly substantial.

The chain links TRBV6-4 to TRBJ2-5; 10 positions agree with TRBD2. The clonotype originates from a person aged 18-65 years who received the Ad26.COV2.S COVID-19 vaccine or a placebo. This sample comprised peripheral blood, obtained in a trial of Ad26.COV2.S vaccine versus placebo. The CDR3 nucleotides read TGTGCCAGCAGTGAAGCTAGCGGGAGCGTGACCCAGTACTTC. The encoded protein is CASSEASGSVTQYF.